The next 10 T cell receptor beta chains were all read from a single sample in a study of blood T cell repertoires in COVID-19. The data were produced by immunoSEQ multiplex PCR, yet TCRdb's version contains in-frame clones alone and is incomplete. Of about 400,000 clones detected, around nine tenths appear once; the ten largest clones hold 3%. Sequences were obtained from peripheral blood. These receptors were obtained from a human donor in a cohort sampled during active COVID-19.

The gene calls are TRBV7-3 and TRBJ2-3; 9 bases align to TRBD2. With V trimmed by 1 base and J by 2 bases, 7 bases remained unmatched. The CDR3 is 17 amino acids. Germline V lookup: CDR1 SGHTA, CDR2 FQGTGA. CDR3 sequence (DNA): TGTGCCAGCAGCTTAAACCCCGCTAGCGGGGTCACAGATACGCAGTATTTT. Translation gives CASSLNPASGVTDTQYF. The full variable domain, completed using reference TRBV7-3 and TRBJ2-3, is GAGVSQTPSNKVTEKGKYVELRCDPISGHTALYWYRQSLGQGPEFLIYFQGTGAADDSGLPNDRFFAVRPEGSVSTLKIQRTERGDSAVYLCASSLNPASGVTDTQYFGPGTRLTVL.

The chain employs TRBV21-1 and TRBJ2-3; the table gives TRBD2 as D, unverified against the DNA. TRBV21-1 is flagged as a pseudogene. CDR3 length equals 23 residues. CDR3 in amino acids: CASSKAFRGSQDPSGRKTDTQYF. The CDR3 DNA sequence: TGTGCCAGCAGCAAAGCCTTCAGGGGGAGCCAGGATCCTAGCGGGAGGAAAACAGATACGCAGTATTTT.

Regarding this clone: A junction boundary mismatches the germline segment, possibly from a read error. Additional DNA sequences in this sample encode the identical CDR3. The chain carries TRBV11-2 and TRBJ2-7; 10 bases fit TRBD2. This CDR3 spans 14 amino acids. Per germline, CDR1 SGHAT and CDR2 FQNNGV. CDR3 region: CASSATSGAAEQYF. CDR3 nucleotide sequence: TGTGCCAGCAGCGCCACTAGCGGGGCAGCCGAGCAGTACTTT.

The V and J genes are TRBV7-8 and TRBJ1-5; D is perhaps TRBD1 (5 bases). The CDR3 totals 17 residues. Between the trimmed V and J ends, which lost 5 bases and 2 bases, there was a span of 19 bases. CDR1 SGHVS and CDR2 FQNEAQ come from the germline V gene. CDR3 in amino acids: CASSPHFEGAGNQPQHF. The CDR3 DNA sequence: TGTGCCAGCAGCCCCCACTTCGAAGGGGCGGGCAATCAGCCCCAGCATTTT.

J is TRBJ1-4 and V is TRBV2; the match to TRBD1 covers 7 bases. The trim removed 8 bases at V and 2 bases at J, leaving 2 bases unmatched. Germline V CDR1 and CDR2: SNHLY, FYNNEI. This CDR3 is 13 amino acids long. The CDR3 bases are TGTGCCAGCGACAGGGATACTAATGAAAAACTGTTTTTT. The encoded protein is CASDRDTNEKLFF.

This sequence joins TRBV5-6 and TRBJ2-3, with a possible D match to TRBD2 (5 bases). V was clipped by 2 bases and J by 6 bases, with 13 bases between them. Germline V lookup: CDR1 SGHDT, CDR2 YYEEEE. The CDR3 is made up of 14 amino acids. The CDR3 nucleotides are TGTGCCAGCAGCTTATCCCGGAGCGGTGATACGCAGTATTTT. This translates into CASSLSRSGDTQYF. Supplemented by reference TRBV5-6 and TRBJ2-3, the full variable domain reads DAGVTQSPTHLIKTRGQQVTLRCSPKSGHDTVSWYQQALGQGPQFIFQYYEEEERQRGNFPDRFSGHQFPNYSSELNVNALLLGDSALYLCASSLSRSGDTQYFGPGTRLTVL.

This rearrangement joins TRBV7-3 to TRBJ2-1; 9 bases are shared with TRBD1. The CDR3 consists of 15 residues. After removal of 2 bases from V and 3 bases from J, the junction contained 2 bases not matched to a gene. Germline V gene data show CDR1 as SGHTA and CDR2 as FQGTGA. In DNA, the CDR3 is TGTGCCAGCAGCTTAGGGACAGGGTTCTACAATGAGCAGTTCTTC. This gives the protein CASSLGTGFYNEQFF.

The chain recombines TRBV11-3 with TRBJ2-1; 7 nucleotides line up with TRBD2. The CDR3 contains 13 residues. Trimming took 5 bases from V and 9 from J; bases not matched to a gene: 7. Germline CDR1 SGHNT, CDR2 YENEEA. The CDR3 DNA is TGTGCCAGCAGCCTAGCGGCGGAGGGTGAGCAGTTCTTC. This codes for CASSLAAEGEQFF.

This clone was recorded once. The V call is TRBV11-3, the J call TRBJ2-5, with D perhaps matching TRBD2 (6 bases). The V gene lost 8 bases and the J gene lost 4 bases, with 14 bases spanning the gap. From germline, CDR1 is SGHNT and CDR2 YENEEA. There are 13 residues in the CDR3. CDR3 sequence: CASARGMSETQYF. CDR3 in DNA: TGTGCCAGCGCGCGGGGTATGTCAGAGACCCAGTACTTC.

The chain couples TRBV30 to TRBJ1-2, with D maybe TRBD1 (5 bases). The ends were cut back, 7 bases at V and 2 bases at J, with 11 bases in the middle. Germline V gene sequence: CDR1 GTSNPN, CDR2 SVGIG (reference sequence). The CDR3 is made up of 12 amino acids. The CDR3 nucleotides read TGTGCCTACAGACAGACGAACTATGGCTACACCTTC. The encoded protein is CAYRQTNYGYTF.